This T cell receptor (beta chain) originates from a study of cytomegalovirus exposure and HLA in healthy donors. It was with 60 Vbeta and 13 Jbeta primers that the PCR ran. Only in-frame clones appear in the TCRdb table, and some are missing; sequencing was by immunoSEQ multiplex PCR. The listing contains more than 45,000 clones. Study results and caveats: Using the classifier, cytomegalovirus status was reportedly diagnosed with high specificity and sensitivity. In a later analysis, a missense DCLRE1C variant was linked to TCR beta V- and J-gene trimming.

The CDR3 totals 15 residues. The V segment lost 4 bases and the J segment 2 bases; nucleotides outside the gene matches: 5. Per germline, CDR1 SGHNT and CDR2 YYREEE (reference sequence). As regards this clone: Its antigen is not known.

The specimen sequenced was PBMCs. The receptor's source is a woman aged 40-49 years in good health and CMV-seronegative. This chain links TRBV5-4 with TRBJ2-7, with 11 bases matching TRBD1. This CDR3 is CASSPGQGGTYEQYF. The CDR3 DNA follows: TGTGCCAGCAGCCCGGGACAGGGGGGGACCTACGAGCAGTACTTC.